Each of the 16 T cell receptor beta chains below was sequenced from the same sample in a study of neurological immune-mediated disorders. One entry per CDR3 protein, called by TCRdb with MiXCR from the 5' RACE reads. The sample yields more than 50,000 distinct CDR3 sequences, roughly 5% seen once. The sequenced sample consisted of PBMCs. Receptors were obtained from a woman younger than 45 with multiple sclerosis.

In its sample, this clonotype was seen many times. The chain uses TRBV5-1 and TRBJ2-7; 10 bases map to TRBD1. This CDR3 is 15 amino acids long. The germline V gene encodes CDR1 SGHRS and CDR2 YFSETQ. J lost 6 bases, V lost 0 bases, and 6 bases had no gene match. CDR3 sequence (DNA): TGCGCCAGCAGCTTGGTCGACAGGGGGCCGGTCGAGCAGTACTTC. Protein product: CASSLVDRGPVEQYF. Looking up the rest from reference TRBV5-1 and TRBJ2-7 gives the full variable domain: KAGVTQTPRYLIKTRGQQVTLSCSPISGHRSVSWYQQTPGQGLQFLFEYFSETQRNKGNFPGRFSGRQFSNSRSEMNVSTLELGDSALYLCASSLVDRGPVEQYFGPGTRLTVT.

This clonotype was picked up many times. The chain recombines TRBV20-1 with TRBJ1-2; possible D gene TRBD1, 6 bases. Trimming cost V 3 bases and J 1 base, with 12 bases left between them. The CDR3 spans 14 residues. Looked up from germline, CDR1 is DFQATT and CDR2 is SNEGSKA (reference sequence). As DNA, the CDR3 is TGCAGTGCTAGTAGCGGACAGTTTAACTATGGCTACACCTTC. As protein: CSASSGQFNYGYTF.

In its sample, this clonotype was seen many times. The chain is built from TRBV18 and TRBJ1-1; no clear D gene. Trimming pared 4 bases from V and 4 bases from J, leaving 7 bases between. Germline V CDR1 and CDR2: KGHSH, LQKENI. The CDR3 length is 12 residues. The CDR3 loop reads CASSLSVTEAFF. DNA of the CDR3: TGTGCCAGCTCACTGAGCGTCACTGAAGCTTTCTTT.

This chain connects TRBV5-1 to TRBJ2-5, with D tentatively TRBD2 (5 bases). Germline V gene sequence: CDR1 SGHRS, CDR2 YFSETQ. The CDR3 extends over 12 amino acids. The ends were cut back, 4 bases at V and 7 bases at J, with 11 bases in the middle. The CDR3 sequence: CASSPDSGTQYF. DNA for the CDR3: TGCGCCAGCAGCCCGGACTCAGGGACCCAGTACTTC.

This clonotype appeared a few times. The CDR3 bases are TGCGCCAGCAGCCTCACCCCGGGACAGGGGAGCCAGCCCCAGCATTTT. As protein: CASSLTPGQGSQPQHF. J is TRBJ1-5 and V is TRBV4-1; 10 nucleotides line up with TRBD1. The CDR3 sequence is 16 residues long. Germline trimming cut 4 bases from V and 7 bases from J; bases unmatched to any gene: 10. CDR1 is MGHRA and CDR2 is YSYEKL in the germline V gene.

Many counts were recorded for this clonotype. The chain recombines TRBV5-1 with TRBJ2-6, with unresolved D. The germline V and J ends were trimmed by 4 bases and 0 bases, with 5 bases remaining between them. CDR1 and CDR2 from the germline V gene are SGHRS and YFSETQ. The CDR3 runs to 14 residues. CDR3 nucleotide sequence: TGCGCCAGCAGCAGCAACTCTGGGGCCAACGTCCTGACTTTC. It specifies CASSSNSGANVLTF. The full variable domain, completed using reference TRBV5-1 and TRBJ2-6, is KAGVTQTPRYLIKTRGQQVTLSCSPISGHRSVSWYQQTPGQGLQFLFEYFSETQRNKGNFPGRFSGRQFSNSRSEMNVSTLELGDSALYLCASSSNSGANVLTFGAGSRLTVL.

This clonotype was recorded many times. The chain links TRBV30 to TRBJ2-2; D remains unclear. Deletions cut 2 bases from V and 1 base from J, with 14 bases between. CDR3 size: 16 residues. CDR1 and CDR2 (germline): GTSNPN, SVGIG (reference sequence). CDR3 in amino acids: CAWSRTRLLNTGELFF. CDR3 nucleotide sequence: TGTGCCTGGAGTAGGACGCGACTCCTGAACACCGGGGAGCTGTTTTTT. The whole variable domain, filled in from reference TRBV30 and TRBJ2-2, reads SQTIHQWPATLVQPVGSPLSLECTVEGTSNPNLYWYRQAAGRGLQLLFYSVGIGQISSEVPQNLSASRPQDRQFILSSKKLLLSDSGFYLCAWSRTRLLNTGELFFGEGSRLTVL.

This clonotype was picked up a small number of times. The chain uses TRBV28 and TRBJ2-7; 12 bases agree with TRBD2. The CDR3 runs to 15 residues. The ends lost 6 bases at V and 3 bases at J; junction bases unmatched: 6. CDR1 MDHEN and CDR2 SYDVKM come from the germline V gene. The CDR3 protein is CASRGTSGFDYEQYF. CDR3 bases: TGTGCCAGCAGAGGGACTAGCGGGTTCGACTACGAGCAGTACTTC.

This chain's CDR3 is CSAMRQTNTEAFF. The CDR3 DNA reads TGCAGTGCTATGAGGCAAACGAACACTGAAGCTTTCTTT. The chain has TRBV20-1 and TRBJ1-1; D ambiguous. This CDR3 spans 13 amino acids. Deletions cut 4 bases from V and 1 base from J, with 10 bases between. In germline, CDR1 is DFQATT, CDR2 SNEGSKA (reference sequence).

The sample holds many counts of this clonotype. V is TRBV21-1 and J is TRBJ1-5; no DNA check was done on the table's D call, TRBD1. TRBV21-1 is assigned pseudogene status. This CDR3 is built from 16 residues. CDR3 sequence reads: CASQTGTGYSNQPQHF. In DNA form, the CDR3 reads TGTGCCAGCCAAACCGGGACAGGATATAGCAATCAGCCCCAGCATTTT.

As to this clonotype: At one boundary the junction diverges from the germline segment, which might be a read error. The CDR3 DNA sequence: TGCAGTGGGGCCTCCTCAGGACAGCCCCAGAATTTT. It yields the protein CSGASSGQPQNF. This chain joins TRBV20-1 and TRBJ1-5; a possible D gene is TRBD1 (6 bases). The CDR3 has 12 residues. Germline assignment: CDR1 DFQATT and CDR2 SNEGSKA (reference sequence).

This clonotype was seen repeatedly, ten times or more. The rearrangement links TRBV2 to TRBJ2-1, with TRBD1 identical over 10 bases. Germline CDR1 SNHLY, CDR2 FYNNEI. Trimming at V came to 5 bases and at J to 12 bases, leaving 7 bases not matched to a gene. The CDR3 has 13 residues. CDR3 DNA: TGTGCCAGCAGTTCTGACAGGGGGCAAAGGCAGTTCTTC. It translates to CASSSDRGQRQFF.

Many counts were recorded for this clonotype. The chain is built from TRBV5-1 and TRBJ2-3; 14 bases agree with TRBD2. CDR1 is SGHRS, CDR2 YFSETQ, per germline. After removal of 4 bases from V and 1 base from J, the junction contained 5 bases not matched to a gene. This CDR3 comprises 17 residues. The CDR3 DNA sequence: TGCGCCAGCAGCCCCCTGGGACTAGCGGGGGGCACAGATACGCAGTATTTT. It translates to CASSPLGLAGGTDTQYF.

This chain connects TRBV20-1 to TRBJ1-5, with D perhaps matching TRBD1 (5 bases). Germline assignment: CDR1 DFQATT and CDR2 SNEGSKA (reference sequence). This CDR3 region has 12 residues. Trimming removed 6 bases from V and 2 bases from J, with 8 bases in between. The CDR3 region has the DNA TGCAGTGCGCTGGGGGGCAATCAGCCCCAGCATTTT. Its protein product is CSALGGNQPQHF.

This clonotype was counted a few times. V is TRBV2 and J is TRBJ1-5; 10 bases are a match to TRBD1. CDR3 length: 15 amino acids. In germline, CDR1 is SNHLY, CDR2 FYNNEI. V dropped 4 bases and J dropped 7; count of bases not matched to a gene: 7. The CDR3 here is CASSVATGGGQPQHF. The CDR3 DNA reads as TGTGCCAGCAGTGTAGCGACAGGGGGCGGACAGCCCCAGCATTTT.

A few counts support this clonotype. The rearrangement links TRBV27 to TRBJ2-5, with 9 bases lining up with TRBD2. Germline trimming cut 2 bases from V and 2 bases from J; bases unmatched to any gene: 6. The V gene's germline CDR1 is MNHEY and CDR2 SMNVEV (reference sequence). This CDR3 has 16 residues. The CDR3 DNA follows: TGTGCCAGCAGTTTAGGAGCGGGGGGTTCACAAGAGACCCAGTACTTC. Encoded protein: CASSLGAGGSQETQYF.